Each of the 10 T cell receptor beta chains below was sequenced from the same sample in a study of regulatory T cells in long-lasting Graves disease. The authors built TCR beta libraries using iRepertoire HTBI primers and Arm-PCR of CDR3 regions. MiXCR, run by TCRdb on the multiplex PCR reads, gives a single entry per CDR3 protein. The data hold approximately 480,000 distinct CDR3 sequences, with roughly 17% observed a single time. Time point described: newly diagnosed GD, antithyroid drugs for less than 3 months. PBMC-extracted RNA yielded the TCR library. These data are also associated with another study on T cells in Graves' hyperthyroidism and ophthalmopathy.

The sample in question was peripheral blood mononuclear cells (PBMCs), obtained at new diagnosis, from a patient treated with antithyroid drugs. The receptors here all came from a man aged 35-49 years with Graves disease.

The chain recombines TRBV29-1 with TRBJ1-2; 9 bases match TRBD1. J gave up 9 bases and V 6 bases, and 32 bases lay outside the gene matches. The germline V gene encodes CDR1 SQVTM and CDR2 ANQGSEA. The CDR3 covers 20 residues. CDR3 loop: CSVDTGTGIFRRPGDGSYTF. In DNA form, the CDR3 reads TGCAGCGTGGATACCGGGACAGGGATCTTCCGAAGGCCAGGGGATGGGAGCTACACCTTC. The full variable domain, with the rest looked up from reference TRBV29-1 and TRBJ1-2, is SAVISQKPSRDICQRGTSLTIQCQVDSQVTMMFWYRQQPGQSLTLIATANQGSEATYESGFVIDKFPISRPNLTFSTLTVSNMSPEDSSIYLCSVDTGTGIFRRPGDGSYTFGSGTRLTVV.

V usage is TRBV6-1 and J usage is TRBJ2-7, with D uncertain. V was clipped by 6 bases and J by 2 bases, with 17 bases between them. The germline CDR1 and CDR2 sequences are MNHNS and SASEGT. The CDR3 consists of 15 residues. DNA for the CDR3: TGTGCCAGCAGCCCTCTGGGCAAGAGCCCCTACGAGCAGTACTTC. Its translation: CASSPLGKSPYEQYF.

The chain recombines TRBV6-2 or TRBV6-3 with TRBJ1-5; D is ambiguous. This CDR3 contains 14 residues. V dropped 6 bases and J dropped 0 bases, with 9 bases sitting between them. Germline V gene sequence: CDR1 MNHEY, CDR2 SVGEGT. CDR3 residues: CASRAYDSNQPQHF. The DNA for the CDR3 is TGTGCCAGCAGGGCGTATGATAGCAATCAGCCCCAGCATTTT.

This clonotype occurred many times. The CDR3 DNA reads TGTGCCAGCAGCTCGGACAGGGCTAACTATGGCTACACCTTC. This codes for CASSSDRANYGYTF. V gene TRBV5-6 combines with J gene TRBJ1-2; TRBD1 matches at 8 bases. Germline-derived CDR1 and CDR2 are SGHDT and YYEEEE. The CDR3 covers 14 residues. V lost 3 bases and J lost 0; bases outside the gene matches: 1. Variable domain in full (rest from reference TRBV5-6 and TRBJ1-2): DAGVTQSPTHLIKTRGQQVTLRCSPKSGHDTVSWYQQALGQGPQFIFQYYEEEERQRGNFPDRFSGHQFPNYSSELNVNALLLGDSALYLCASSSDRANYGYTFGSGTRLTVV.

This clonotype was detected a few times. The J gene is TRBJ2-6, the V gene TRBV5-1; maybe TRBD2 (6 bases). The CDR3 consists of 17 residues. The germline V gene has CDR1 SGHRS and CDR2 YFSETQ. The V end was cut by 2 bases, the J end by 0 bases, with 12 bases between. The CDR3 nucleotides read TGCGCCAGCAGCTTTTCTAGCGACCCCTCTGGGGCCAACGTCCTGACTTTC. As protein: CASSFSSDPSGANVLTF.

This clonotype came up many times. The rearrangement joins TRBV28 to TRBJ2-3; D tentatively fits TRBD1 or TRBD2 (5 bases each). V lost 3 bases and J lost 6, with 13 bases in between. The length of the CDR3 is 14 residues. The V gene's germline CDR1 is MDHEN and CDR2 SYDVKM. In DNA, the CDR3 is TGTGCCAGCAGTTTCGAGGGGTGGCCGGATACGCAGTATTTT. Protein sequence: CASSFEGWPDTQYF.

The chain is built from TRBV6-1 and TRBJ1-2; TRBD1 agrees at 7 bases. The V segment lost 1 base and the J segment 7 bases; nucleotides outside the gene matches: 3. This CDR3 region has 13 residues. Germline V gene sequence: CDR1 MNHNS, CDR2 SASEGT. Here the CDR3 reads CASSEGQGVGYTF. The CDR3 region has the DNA TGTGCCAGCAGTGAAGGACAGGGAGTTGGCTACACCTTC.

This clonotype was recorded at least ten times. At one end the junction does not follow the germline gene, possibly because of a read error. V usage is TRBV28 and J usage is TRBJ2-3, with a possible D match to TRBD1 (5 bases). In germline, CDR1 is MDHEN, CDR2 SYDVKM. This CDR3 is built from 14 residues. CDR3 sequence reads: CASSLMAETVTQYF. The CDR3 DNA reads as TGTGCCAGCAGTTTAATGGCAGAGACAGTTACGCAGTATTTT. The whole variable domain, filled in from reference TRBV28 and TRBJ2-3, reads DVKVTQSSRYLVKRTGEKVFLECVQDMDHENMFWYRQDPGLGLRLIYFSYDVKMKEKGDIPEGYSVSREKKERFSLILESASTNQTSMYLCASSLMAETVTQYFGPGTRLTVL.

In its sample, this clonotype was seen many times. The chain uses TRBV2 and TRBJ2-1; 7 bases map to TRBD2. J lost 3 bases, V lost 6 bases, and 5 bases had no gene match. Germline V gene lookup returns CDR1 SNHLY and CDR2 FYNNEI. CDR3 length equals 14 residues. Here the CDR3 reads CASRAGVVYNEQFF. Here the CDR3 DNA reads TGTGCCAGCAGGGCGGGAGTGGTCTACAATGAGCAGTTCTTC.

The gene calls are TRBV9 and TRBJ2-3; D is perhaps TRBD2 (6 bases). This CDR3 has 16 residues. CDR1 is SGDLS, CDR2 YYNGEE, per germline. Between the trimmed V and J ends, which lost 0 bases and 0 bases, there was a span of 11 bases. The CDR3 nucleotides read TGTGCCAGCAGCGTAGTACCGGGAGCTAGCACAGATACGCAGTATTTT. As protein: CASSVVPGASTDTQYF.